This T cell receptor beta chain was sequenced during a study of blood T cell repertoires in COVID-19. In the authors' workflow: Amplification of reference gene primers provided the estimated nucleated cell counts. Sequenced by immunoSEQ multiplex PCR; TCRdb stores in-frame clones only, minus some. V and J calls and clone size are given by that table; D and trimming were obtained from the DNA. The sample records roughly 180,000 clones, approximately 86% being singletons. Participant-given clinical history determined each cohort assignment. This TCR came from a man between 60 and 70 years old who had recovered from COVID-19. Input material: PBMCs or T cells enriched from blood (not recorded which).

The CDR3 protein is CASSEDRIAKNIQYF. CDR3 nucleotides: TGCGCCAGCAGTGAGGATAGAATAGCCAAAAACATTCAGTACTTC. This chain uses TRBV10-2 with TRBJ2-4; D unresolved. This CDR3 region has 15 residues. V lost 2 bases to trimming and J lost 0 bases, with 8 bases between them. Per the germline V gene, CDR1 is WSHSY and CDR2 is SAAADI.